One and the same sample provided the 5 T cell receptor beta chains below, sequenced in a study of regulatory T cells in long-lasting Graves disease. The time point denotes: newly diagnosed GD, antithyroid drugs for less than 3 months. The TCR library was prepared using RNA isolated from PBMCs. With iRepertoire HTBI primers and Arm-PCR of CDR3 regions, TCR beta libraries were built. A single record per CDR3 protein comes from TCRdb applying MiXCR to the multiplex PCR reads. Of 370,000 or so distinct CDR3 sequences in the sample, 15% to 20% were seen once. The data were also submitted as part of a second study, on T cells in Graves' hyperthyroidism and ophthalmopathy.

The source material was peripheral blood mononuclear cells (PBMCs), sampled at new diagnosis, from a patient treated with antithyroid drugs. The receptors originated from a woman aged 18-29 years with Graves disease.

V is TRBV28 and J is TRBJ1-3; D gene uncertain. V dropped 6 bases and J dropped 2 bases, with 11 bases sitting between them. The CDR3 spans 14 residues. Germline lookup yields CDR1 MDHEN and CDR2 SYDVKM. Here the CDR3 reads CASSSFRPGNTIYF. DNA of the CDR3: TGTGCCAGCAGCTCCTTCCGCCCTGGAAACACCATATATTTT.

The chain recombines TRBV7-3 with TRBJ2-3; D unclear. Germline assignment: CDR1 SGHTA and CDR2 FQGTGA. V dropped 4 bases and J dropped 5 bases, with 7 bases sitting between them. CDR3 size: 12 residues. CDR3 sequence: CASSYAGDTQYF. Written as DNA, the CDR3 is TGTGCCAGCAGCTATGCAGGAGATACGCAGTATTTT.

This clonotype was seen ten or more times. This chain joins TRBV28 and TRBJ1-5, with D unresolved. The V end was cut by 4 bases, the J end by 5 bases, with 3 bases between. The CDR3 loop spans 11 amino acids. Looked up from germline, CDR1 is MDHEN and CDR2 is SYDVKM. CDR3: CASSSDQPQHF. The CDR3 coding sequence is TGTGCCAGCAGTTCCGATCAGCCCCAGCATTTT.

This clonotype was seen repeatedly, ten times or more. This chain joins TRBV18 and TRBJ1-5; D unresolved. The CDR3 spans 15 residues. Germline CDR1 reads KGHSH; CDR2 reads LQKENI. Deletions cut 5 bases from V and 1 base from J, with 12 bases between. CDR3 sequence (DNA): TGTGCCAGCTCAGAGGTGACGGGGAGCAATCAGCCCCAGCATTTT. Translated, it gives CASSEVTGSNQPQHF.

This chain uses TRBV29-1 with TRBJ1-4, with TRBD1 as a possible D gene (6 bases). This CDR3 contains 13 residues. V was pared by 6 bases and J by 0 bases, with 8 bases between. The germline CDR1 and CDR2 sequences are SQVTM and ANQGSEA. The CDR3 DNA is TGCAGCGTCGGGACAACAACTAATGAAAAACTGTTTTTT. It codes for CSVGTTTNEKLFF.